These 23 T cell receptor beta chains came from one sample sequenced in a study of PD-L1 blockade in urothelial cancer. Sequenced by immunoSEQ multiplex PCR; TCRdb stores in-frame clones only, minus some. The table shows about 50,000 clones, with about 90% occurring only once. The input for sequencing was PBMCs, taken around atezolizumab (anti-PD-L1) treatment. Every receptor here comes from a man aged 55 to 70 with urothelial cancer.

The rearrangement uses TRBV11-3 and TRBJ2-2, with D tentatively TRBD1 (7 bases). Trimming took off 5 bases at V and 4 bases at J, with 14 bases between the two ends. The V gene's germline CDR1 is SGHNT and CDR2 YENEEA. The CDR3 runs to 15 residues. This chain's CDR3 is CASSGGGAGTGELFF. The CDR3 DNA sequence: TGTGCCAGCAGCGGAGGGGGCGCCGGCACCGGGGAGCTGTTTTTT.

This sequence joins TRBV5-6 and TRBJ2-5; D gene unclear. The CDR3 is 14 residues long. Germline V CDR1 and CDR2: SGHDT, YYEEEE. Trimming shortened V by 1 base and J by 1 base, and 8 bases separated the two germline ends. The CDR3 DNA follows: TGTGCCAGCAGCTTGAGTCAGTCCCAAGAGACCCAGTACTTC. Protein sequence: CASSLSQSQETQYF.

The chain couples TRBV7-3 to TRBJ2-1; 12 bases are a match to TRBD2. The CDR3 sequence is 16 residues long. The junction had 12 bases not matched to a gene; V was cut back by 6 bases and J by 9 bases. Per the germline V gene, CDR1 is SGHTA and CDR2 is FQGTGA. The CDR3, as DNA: TGTGCCAGCAGTTCTGCCCTAGCGGGGGGGCTGGGTGAGCAGTTCTTC. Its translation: CASSSALAGGLGEQFF.

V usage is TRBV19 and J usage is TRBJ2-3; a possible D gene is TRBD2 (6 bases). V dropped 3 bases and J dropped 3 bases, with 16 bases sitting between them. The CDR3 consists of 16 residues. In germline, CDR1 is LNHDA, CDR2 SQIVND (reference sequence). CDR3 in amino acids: CASSIQGLRPTDTQYF. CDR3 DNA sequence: TGTGCCAGTAGTATCCAGGGACTTCGCCCTACAGATACGCAGTATTTT.

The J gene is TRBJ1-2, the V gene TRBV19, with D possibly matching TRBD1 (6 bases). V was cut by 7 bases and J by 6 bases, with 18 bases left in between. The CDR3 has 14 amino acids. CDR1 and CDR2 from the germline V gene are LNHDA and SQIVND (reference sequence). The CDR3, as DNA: TGTGCCAGTACCTGGACTAGAAGGGGGAATGGCTACACCTTC. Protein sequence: CASTWTRRGNGYTF.

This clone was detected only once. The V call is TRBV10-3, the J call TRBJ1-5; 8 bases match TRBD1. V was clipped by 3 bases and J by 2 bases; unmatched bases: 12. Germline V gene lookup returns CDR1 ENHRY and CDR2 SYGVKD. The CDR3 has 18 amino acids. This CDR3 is CAISDSTGADRGNQPQHF. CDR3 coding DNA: TGTGCCATCAGTGATTCGACAGGGGCGGATAGGGGCAATCAGCCCCAGCATTTT.

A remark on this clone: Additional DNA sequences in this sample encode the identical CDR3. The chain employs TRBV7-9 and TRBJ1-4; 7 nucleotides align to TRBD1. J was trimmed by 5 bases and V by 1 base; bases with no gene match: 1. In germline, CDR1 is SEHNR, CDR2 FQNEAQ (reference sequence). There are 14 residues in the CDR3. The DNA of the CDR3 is TGTGCCAGCAGCTTAGGACAGGGAAATGAAAAACTGTTTTTT. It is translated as CASSLGQGNEKLFF.

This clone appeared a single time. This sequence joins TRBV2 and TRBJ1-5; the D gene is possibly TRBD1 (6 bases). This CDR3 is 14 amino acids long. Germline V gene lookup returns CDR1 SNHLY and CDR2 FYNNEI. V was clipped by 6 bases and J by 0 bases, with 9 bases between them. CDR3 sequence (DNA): TGTGCCAGCAGCGGACAGTATAGCAATCAGCCCCAGCATTTT. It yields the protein CASSGQYSNQPQHF.

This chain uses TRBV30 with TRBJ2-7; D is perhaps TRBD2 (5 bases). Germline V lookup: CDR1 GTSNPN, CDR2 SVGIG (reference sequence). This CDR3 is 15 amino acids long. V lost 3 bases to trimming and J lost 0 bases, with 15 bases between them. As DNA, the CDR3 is TGTGCCTGGAGCGCGGGCAGACCAGTCTCCTACGAGCAGTACTTC. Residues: CAWSAGRPVSYEQYF.

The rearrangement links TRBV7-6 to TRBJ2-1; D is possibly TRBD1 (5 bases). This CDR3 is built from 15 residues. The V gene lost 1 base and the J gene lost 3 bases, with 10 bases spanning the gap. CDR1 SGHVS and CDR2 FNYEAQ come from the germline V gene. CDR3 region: CASSLGQTYYNEQFF. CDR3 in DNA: TGTGCCAGCAGCTTAGGACAGACCTACTACAATGAGCAGTTCTTC.

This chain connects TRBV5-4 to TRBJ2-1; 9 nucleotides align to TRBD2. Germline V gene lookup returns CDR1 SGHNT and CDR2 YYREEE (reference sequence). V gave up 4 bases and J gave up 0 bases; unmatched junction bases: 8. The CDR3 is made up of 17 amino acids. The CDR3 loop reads CASSPLAGLSSYNEQFF. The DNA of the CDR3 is TGTGCCAGCAGCCCTCTAGCGGGGTTAAGCTCCTACAATGAGCAGTTCTTC.

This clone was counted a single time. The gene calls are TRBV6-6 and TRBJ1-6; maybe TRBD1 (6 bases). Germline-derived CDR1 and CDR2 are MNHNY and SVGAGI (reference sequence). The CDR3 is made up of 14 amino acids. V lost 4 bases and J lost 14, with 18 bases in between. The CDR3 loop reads CASSLQGVEVALHF. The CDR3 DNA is TGTGCCAGCAGTTTACAGGGCGTGGAGGTAGCCCTCCACTTT.

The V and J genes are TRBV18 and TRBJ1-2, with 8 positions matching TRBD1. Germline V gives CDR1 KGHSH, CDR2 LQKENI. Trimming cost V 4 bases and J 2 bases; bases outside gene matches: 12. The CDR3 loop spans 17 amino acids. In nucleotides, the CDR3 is TGTGCCAGCTCACTAGGAGGGCAGGGGGCCGTAAACTATGGCTACACCTTC. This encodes CASSLGGQGAVNYGYTF.

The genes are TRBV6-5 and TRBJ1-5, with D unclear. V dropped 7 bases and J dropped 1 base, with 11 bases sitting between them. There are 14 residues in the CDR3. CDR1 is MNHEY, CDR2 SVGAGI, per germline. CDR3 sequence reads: CASTYSQSNQPQHF. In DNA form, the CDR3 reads TGTGCCAGCACCTACAGCCAGAGCAATCAGCCCCAGCATTTT.

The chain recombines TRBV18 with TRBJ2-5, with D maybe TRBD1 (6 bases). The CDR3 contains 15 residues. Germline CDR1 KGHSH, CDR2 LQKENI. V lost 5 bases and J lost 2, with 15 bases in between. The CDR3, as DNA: TGTGCCAGCTCATCGTCAGGGGCGAATCAAGAGACCCAGTACTTC. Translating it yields CASSSSGANQETQYF.

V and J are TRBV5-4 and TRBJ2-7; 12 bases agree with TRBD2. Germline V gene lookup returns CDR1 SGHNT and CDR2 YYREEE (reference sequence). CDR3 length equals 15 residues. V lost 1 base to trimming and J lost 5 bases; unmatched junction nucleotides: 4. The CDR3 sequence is CASSLSLAGGHEQYF. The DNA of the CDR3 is TGTGCCAGCAGCTTGAGTCTAGCGGGGGGGCACGAGCAGTACTTC.

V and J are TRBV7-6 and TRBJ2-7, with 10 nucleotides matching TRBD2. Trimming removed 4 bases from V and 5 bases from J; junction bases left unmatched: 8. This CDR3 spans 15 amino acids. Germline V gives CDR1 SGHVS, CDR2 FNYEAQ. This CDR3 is CASSSQRGGLNEQYF. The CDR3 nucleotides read TGTGCCAGCAGCTCGCAGCGGGGGGGCCTCAACGAGCAGTACTTC.

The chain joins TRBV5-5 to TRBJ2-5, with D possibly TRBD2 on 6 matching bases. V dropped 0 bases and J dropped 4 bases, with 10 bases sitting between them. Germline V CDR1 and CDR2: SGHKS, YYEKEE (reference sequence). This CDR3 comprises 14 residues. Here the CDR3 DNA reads TGTGCCAGCAGCTTGGGTGGGGGAGGAGAGACCCAGTACTTC. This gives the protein CASSLGGGGETQYF.

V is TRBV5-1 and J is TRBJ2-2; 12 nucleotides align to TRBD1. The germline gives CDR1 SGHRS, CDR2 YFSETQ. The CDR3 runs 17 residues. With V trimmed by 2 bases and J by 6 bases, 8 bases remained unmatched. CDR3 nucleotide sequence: TGCGCCAGCAGCTTCGCTCCGGGACAGGGGGCCTCCGGGGAGCTGTTTTTT. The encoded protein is CASSFAPGQGASGELFF.

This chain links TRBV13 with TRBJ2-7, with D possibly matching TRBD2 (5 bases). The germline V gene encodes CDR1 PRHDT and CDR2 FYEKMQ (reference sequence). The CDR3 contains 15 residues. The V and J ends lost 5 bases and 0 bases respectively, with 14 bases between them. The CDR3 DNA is TGTGCCAGCAGCCCAAGTGGAGGATTCTCCTACGAGCAGTACTTC. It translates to CASSPSGGFSYEQYF.

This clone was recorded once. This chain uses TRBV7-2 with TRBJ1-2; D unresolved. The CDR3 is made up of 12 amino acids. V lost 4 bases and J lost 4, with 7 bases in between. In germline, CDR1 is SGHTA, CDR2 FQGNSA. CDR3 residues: CASSWSTYGYTF. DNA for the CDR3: TGTGCCAGCAGCTGGAGTACCTATGGCTACACCTTC.

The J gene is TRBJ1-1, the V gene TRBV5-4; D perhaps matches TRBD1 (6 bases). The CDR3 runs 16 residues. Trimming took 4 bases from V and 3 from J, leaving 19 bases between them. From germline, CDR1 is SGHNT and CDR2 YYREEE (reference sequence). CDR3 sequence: CASSAKTGLGDTEAFF. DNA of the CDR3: TGTGCCAGCAGCGCAAAGACAGGACTCGGCGACACTGAAGCTTTCTTT.

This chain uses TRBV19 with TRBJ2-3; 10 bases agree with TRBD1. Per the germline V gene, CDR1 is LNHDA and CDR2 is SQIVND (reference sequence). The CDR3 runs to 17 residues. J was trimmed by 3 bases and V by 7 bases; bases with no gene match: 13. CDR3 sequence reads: CASKERPGQGTTDTQYF. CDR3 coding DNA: TGTGCCAGTAAGGAAAGACCGGGACAGGGGACGACAGATACGCAGTATTTT.